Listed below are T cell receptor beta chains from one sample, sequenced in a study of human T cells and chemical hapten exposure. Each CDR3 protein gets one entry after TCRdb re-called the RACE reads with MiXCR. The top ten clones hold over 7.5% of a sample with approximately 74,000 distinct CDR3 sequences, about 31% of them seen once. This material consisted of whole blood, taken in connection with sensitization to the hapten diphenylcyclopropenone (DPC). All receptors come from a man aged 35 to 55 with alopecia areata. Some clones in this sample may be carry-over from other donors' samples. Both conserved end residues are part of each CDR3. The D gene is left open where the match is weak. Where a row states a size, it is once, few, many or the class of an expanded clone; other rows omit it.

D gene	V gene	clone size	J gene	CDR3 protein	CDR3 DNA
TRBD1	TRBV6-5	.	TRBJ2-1	CASKGATGFSEQFF	TGTGCCAGCAAGGGGGCTACGGGGTTCTCGGAGCAGTTCTTC
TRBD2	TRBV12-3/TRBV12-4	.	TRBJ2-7	CASSFAGVNEQYF	TGTGCCAGCAGTTTCGCGGGAGTTAACGAGCAGTACTTC
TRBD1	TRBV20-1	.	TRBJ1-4	CSAGQGATNEKLFF	TGCAGTGCGGGACAGGGGGCAACTAATGAAAAACTGTTTTTT
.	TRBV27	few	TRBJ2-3	CASSLIIPGLSTDTQYF	TGTGCCAGCAGTCTCATTATCCCCGGACTGAGCACAGATACGCAGTATTTT
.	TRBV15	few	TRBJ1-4	CATSPGEKLFF	TGTGCCACCAGTCCGGGGGAAAAACTGTTTTTT
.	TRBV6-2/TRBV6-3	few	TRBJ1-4	CASSYFGGRGATNEKLFF	TGTGCCAGCAGTTACTTCGGGGGAAGGGGTGCAACTAATGAAAAACTGTTTTTT
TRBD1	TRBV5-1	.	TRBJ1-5	CASSAGTGGNQPQHF	TGCGCCAGCAGCGCCGGGACAGGGGGCAATCAGCCCCAGCATTTT
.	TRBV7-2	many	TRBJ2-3	CASSQYTDTQYF	TGTGCCAGCAGCCAATACACAGATACGCAGTATTTT
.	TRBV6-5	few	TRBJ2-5	CASSLFGGLETQYF	TGTGCCAGCAGTTTATTCGGGGGGCTGGAGACCCAGTACTTC
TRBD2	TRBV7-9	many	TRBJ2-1	CASSLPVGLASNEQFF	TGTGCCAGCAGCTTACCGGTCGGACTAGCGAGTAATGAGCAGTTCTTC
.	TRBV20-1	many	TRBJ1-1	CSARGSWAEAFF	TGCAGTGCTAGGGGCTCGTGGGCTGAAGCTTTCTTT
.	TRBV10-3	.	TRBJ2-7	CAISARDISSYEQYF	TGTGCCATCAGTGCTCGGGACATTAGCTCCTACGAGCAGTACTTC
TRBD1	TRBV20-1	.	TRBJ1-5	CSAQPGQGSIYSNQPQHF	TGCAGTGCTCAGCCGGGACAGGGATCGATCTATAGCAATCAGCCCCAGCATTTT
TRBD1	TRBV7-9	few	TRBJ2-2	CASSLGQGIPGELFF	TGTGCCAGCAGCTTGGGACAGGGAATTCCCGGGGAGCTGTTTTTT
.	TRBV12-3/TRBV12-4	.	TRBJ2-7	CASSLAVSSYEQYF	TGTGCCAGCAGTTTAGCGGTGAGCTCCTACGAGCAGTACTTC
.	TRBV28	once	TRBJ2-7	CASSTPGTPTYEQYF	TGTGCCAGCAGTACCCCGGGGACACCAACCTACGAGCAGTACTTC
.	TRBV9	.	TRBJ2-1	CASSVAFGLANEQFF	TGTGCCAGCAGCGTAGCTTTCGGGCTAGCGAATGAGCAGTTCTTC
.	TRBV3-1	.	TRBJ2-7	CASSQRGTSEQYF	TGTGCCAGCAGCCAAAGGGGGACGAGTGAGCAGTACTTC
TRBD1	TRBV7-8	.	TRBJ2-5	CASSLDPGTGVEETQYF	TGTGCCAGCAGCCTGGACCCCGGGACAGGGGTTGAGGAGACCCAGTACTTC
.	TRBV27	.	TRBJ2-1	CASSSLAPSYNEQFF	TGTGCCAGCAGTTCACTAGCTCCATCCTACAATGAGCAGTTCTTC
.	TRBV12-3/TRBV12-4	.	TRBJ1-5	CASSSRGRNQPQHF	TGTGCCAGCAGTTCCAGGGGTCGCAATCAGCCCCAGCATTTT
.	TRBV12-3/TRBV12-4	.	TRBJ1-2	CASSLDNRAHNNGYTF	TGTGCCAGCAGTTTGGATAACAGGGCCCATAACAATGGCTACACCTTC
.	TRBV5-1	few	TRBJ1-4	CASSFAGFENEKLFF	TGCGCCAGCAGCTTTGCGGGGTTTGAGAATGAAAAACTGTTTTTT
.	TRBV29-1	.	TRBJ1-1	CSVGSEAFF	TGCAGCGTTGGAAGTGAAGCTTTCTTT
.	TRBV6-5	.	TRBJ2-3	CASSYSRSFTDTQYF	TGTGCCAGCAGTTACTCGCGGAGCTTCACAGATACGCAGTATTTT
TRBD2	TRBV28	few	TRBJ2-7	CASTAGGSIYEQYF	TGTGCCAGCACCGCCGGCGGGAGTATCTACGAGCAGTACTTC
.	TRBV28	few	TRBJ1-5	CASSRGAQRNQPQHF	TGTGCCAGCAGCCGGGGGGCACAGAGGAATCAGCCCCAGCATTTT
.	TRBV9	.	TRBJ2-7	CASSVGPDGEQYF	TGTGCCAGCAGCGTAGGACCCGACGGCGAGCAGTACTTC
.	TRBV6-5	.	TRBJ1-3	CASSYSKGRGILPGNTIYF	TGTGCCAGCAGTTACTCGAAGGGCAGGGGAATCCTGCCTGGAAACACCATATATTTT
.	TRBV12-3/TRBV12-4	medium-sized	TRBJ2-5	CASTPGGMETQYF	TGTGCCAGCACCCCGGGGGGCATGGAGACCCAGTACTTC
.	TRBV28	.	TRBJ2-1	CASSPGQIRSYNEQFF	TGTGCCAGCAGTCCTGGACAGATCCGCTCCTACAATGAGCAGTTCTTC
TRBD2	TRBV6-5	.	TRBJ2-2	CASSYLTSGRPGELFF	TGTGCCAGCAGTTACCTGACTAGCGGGAGGCCCGGGGAGCTGTTTTTT
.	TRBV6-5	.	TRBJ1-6	CASSPRSTNSPLHF	TGTGCCAGCAGTCCCCGTTCGACGAATTCACCCCTCCACTTT
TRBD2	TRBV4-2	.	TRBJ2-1	CASSQELAGRAPIHEQFF	TGCGCCAGCAGCCAAGAGCTAGCGGGGAGGGCACCCATCCATGAGCAGTTCTTC
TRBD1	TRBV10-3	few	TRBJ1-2	CAIGTDGYTF	TGTGCCATTGGGACAGATGGCTACACCTTC
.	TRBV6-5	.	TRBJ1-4	CASSYRGATNEKLFF	TGTGCCAGCAGTTACCGGGGGGCAACTAATGAAAAACTGTTTTTT
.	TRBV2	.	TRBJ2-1	CASSDGAGNYNEQFF	TGTGCCAGCAGTGATGGGGCAGGGAACTACAATGAGCAGTTCTTC
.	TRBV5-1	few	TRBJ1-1	CASSLAAGDTEAFF	TGCGCCAGCAGCTTGGCGGCAGGTGACACTGAAGCTTTCTTT
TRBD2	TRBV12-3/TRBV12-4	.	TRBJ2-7	CASSLRSSGNYEQYF	TGTGCCAGCAGTTTAAGGTCTAGCGGTAACTACGAGCAGTACTTC
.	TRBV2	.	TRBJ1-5	CASLLQGGQPQHF	TGTGCCAGCTTACTGCAGGGTGGACAGCCCCAGCATTTT
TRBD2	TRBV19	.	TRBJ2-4	CASSAPPGLAGVGVKNIQYF	TGTGCCAGTAGTGCACCTCCGGGACTAGCGGGAGTTGGTGTCAAAAACATTCAGTACTTC
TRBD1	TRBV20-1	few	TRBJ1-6	CSAREFGDRFNSPLHF	TGCAGTGCTAGAGAGTTCGGGGACAGGTTCAATTCACCCCTCCACTTT